One and the same sample provided the 17 T cell receptor beta chains below, sequenced in a study of blood T cell repertoires in COVID-19. Produced via immunoSEQ multiplex PCR; TCRdb's table is partial and in-frame only. The sample has 85,000 to 100,000 clones, roughly 85% seen once. Sequencing used peripheral blood. The origin of the receptors is a woman aged 55-75 years with COVID-19, enrolled during active disease.

The chain is built from TRBV7-7 and TRBJ2-3; tentative D call: TRBD1 (6 bases). This CDR3 comprises 14 residues. From germline, CDR1 is SSHAT and CDR2 FNYEAQ (reference sequence). DNA for the CDR3: TGTGCTAGCTCACAGGGCGCCAGCACAGATACGCAGTATTTT. Protein sequence: CASSQGASTDTQYF.

In its sample, this clone was seen a few times. This rearrangement joins TRBV5-1 to TRBJ2-2; the match to TRBD1 covers 8 bases. Losses at the gene ends were 8 bases for V and 3 bases for J; bases not matched to a gene: 6. The CDR3 has 14 residues. The germline V gene encodes CDR1 SGHRS and CDR2 YFSETQ. The CDR3 here is CASRTGLDTGELFF. The CDR3 nucleotides read TGCGCCAGTAGGACAGGGTTGGACACCGGGGAGCTGTTTTTT.

This chain joins TRBV27 and TRBJ2-5; weak D call: TRBD2 (5 bases). There are 12 residues in the CDR3. The germline V gene encodes CDR1 MNHEY and CDR2 SMNVEV (reference sequence). Deletions cut 5 bases from V and 5 bases from J, with 9 bases between. This CDR3 is CASSRGFETQYF. The CDR3 DNA follows: TGTGCCAGCAGTCGGGGATTCGAGACCCAGTACTTC.

The rearrangement uses TRBV6-5 and TRBJ2-7, with TRBD1 identical over 7 bases. This CDR3 has 12 residues. With 7 bases clipped from V and 7 bases from J, the junction kept 7 bases outside the gene matches. The V gene's germline CDR1 is MNHEY and CDR2 SVGAGI. CDR3 residues: CASTATGLEQYF. The CDR3 region has the DNA TGTGCCAGCACCGCGACAGGGCTTGAGCAGTACTTC.

This rearrangement joins TRBV3-1 (or the pseudogene TRBV3-2) to TRBJ1-2; D is unclear. The CDR3 is 13 residues long. Germline lookup yields CDR1 LGHDT and CDR2 YNNKEL (reference sequence). V shed 6 bases and J shed 7 bases, with 15 bases lying between them. In DNA form, the CDR3 reads TGTGCCAGCAGTCCTTTCGGGTTTTCTGGCTACACCTTC. It specifies CASSPFGFSGYTF.

CDR3 loop: CASSDPGGPSYGYTF. CDR3 nucleotide sequence: TGTGCCAGCAGTGACCCCGGGGGACCATCTTATGGCTACACCTTC. The chain links TRBV6-2 or TRBV6-3 to TRBJ1-2; TRBD1 might be the D (5 bases). Per germline, CDR1 MNHEY and CDR2 SVGEGT. Trimming pared 5 bases from V and 5 bases from J, leaving 18 bases between. The CDR3 is 15 residues long.

The CDR3 coding sequence is TGTGCCAGCAGCTTAGTGGGTACAGACCATAGCAATCAGCCCCAGCATTTT. Protein product: CASSLVGTDHSNQPQHF. The chain carries TRBV7-2 and TRBJ1-5; no reliable D call. The germline CDR1 and CDR2 sequences are SGHTA and FQGNSA. CDR3 length: 17 amino acids. V shed 1 base and J shed 0 bases, with 13 bases lying between them.

This clone showed up many times. The V and J genes are TRBV3-1 (or the pseudogene TRBV3-2) and TRBJ2-3; TRBD1 is a possible D gene (5 bases). Trimming removed 0 bases from V and 8 bases from J, with 9 bases in between. There are 13 residues in the CDR3. Germline lookup yields CDR1 LGHDT and CDR2 YNNKEL (reference sequence). The CDR3: CASSQDFQGTQYF. DNA of the CDR3: TGTGCCAGCAGCCAAGATTTTCAGGGTACGCAGTATTTT.

J is TRBJ2-3 and V is TRBV12-3 or TRBV12-4; D is unclear. The CDR3 has 12 amino acids. Trimming cost V 6 bases and J 0 bases, with 4 bases left between them. The CDR3 loop reads CASSRSTDTQYF. Written as DNA, the CDR3 is TGTGCCAGCAGCCGTAGCACAGATACGCAGTATTTT.

This chain links TRBV6-1 with TRBJ1-5, with a tentative D call TRBD1 (6 bases). Per germline, CDR1 MNHNS and CDR2 SASEGT. This CDR3 is 16 amino acids long. Trimming took 4 bases from V and 4 from J, leaving 17 bases between them. In nucleotides, the CDR3 is TGTGCCAGCAGTGGGCCCGGCGGGGGCGGTAATCAGCCCCAGCATTTT. It is translated as CASSGPGGGGNQPQHF.

The V and J genes are TRBV18 and TRBJ1-1; 8 bases are shared with TRBD1. Germline V CDR1 and CDR2: KGHSH, LQKENI. Trimming at V came to 2 bases and at J to 1 base, leaving 3 bases not matched to a gene. The CDR3 runs to 15 residues. The chain's CDR3 is CASSPWTGSNTEAFF. CDR3 DNA sequence: TGTGCCAGCTCACCATGGACAGGGTCGAACACTGAAGCTTTCTTT.

The chain is built from TRBV19 and TRBJ1-5, with D perhaps TRBD1 (5 bases). Germline V lookup: CDR1 LNHDA, CDR2 SQIVND (reference sequence). Trimming removed 5 bases from V and 3 bases from J, with 14 bases in between. The CDR3 sequence is 15 residues long. CDR3 residues: CASSWGGLDNQPQHF. The DNA for the CDR3 is TGTGCCAGTAGTTGGGGGGGTCTGGACAATCAGCCCCAGCATTTT. Looking up the rest from reference TRBV19 and TRBJ1-5 gives the full variable domain: DGGITQSPKYLFRKEGQNVTLSCEQNLNHDAMYWYRQDPGQGLRLIYYSQIVNDFQKGDIAEGYSVSREKKESFPLTVTSAQKNPTAFYLCASSWGGLDNQPQHFGDGTRLSIL.

The chain employs TRBV5-1 and TRBJ1-1, with TRBD1 as a possible D gene (6 bases). The V gene's germline CDR1 is SGHRS and CDR2 YFSETQ. This CDR3 comprises 13 residues. V was pared by 2 bases and J by 3 bases, with 8 bases between. CDR3 residues: CASSFNRDTEAFF. DNA of the CDR3: TGCGCCAGCAGCTTCAACAGGGACACTGAAGCTTTCTTT.

V usage is TRBV7-9 and J usage is TRBJ2-1; a possible D gene is TRBD2 (5 bases). Germline V gene data show CDR1 as SEHNR and CDR2 as FQNEAQ (reference sequence). Deletions cut 5 bases from V and 5 bases from J, with 7 bases between. The CDR3 extends over 12 amino acids. CDR3 coding DNA: TGTGCCAGCAGCCCGCGGGACAATGAGCAGTTCTTC. Residues: CASSPRDNEQFF.

The rearrangement links TRBV4-3 to TRBJ1-1, with D perhaps TRBD1 (5 bases). This CDR3 comprises 15 residues. V was shortened by 4 bases and J by 1 base, with 13 bases between the two germline ends. In germline, CDR1 is LGHNA, CDR2 YSLEER. The CDR3 is CASSPTPTANTEAFF. The CDR3 nucleotides are TGCGCCAGCAGCCCTACCCCGACAGCGAACACTGAAGCTTTCTTT.

The chain employs TRBV9 and TRBJ2-6, with D possibly TRBD1 on 5 matching bases. The CDR3 consists of 15 residues. Germline V gene data show CDR1 as SGDLS and CDR2 as YYNGEE. V gave up 6 bases and J gave up 4 bases, with 14 bases separating them. CDR3 loop: CASTRQPSGANVLTF. The CDR3 nucleotides read TGTGCCAGCACCCGACAGCCCAGCGGGGCCAACGTCCTGACTTTC.

This chain links TRBV7-2 with TRBJ2-1, with TRBD2 matching over 15 bases. Trimming cost V 1 base and J 10 bases; bases outside gene matches: 2. CDR1 is SGHTA and CDR2 is FQGNSA in the germline V gene. The CDR3 length is 15 residues. CDR3: CASSLGGLAGGEQFF. In DNA form, the CDR3 reads TGTGCCAGCAGCTTAGGCGGACTAGCGGGGGGGGAGCAGTTCTTC.